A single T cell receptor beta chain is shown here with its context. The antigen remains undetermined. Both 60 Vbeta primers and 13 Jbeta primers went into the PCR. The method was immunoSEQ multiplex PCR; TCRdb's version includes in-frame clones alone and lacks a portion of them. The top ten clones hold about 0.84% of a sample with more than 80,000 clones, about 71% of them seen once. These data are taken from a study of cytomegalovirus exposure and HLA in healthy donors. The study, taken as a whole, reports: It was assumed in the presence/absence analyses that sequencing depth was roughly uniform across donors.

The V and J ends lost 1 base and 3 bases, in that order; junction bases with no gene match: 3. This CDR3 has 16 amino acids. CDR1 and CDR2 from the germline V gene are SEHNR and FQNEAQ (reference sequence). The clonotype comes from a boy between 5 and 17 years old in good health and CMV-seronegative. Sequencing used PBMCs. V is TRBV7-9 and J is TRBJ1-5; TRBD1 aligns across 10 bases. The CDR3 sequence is CASSLVDRGPNQPQHF. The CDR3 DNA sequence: TGTGCCAGCAGCTTAGTTGACAGGGGGCCCAATCAGCCCCAGCATTTT. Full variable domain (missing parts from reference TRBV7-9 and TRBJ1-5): DTGVSQNPRHKITKRGQNVTFRCDPISEHNRLYWYRQTLGQGPEFLTYFQNEAQLEKSRLLSDRFSAERPKGSFSTLEIQRTEQGDSAMYLCASSLVDRGPNQPQHFGDGTRLSIL.